This T cell receptor (beta chain) was observed in a study of radiotherapy plus CTLA-4 blockade in lung cancer. Study-wide points: Expansion of tumor-derived TCR clones was observed in blood after radiotherapy plus ipilimumab.

Germline CDR1 reads SEHNR; CDR2 reads FQNEAQ (reference sequence). V was pared by 0 bases and J by 8 bases, with 7 bases between. There are 13 residues in the CDR3. About this clone: Its target is unknown.

Some clones are missing from TCRdb's copy, which holds only in-frame ones; the method was immunoSEQ multiplex PCR. There are 83,000 or so clones in the sample; around 83% occur only once, and 0.82% lies in the top ten. The sequence was obtained from a human donor with non-small cell lung cancer who had stable disease on radiotherapy plus ipilimumab. The chain has TRBV7-9 and TRBJ1-4; D might be TRBD1 (5 bases). This specimen consisted of peripheral blood, obtained from a patient treated with radiotherapy plus ipilimumab. The CDR3 here is CASSLAGAEKLFF. CDR3 sequence (DNA): TGTGCCAGCAGCTTAGCCGGGGCGGAAAAACTGTTTTTT.